The present T cell receptor (beta chain) was sequenced within a study of shared clonotypes between healthy human individuals. In the study overall: The donors, a couple of women and a few men, were aged 18 to 49.

Investigators spread the genomic DNA of each subset evenly over several immunoSEQ plates. Here immunoSEQ multiplex PCR was the method, and the copy in TCRdb shows in-frame clones only, minus some. This table holds approximately 500,000 clones, over 75% found once. Study-wide results and limits: With few donors, the genetic and exposure-history diversity represented was limited.

Points on this clone: Its antigen remains unidentified.

CDR3 size: 15 residues. Between the trimmed V and J ends, which lost 3 bases and 2 bases, there was a span of 13 bases. Germline-derived CDR1 and CDR2 are MNHEY and SMNVEV (reference sequence). Sequencing used PBMCs. This receptor was taken from a woman in her forties in good health. Some clones in this sample may be carry-over from other donors' samples. The chain couples TRBV27 to TRBJ1-2; possible D gene TRBD1, 6 bases. CDR3 bases: TGTGCCAGCAGTTTGGGGGCCGGGCAGAACTATGGCTACACCTTC. Its translation: CASSLGAGQNYGYTF.